Presented here are 20 T cell receptor beta chains from one specimen sequenced in a study of blood T cell repertoires in COVID-19. This table comes from immunoSEQ multiplex PCR, and its TCRdb copy is limited to in-frame clones, with some not included. The table has about 170,000 clones, around nine tenths seen once. The sample consisted of peripheral blood. The receptors were sampled from a man between 65 and 85 years old with acute or convalescent COVID-19.

J is TRBJ2-3 and V is TRBV5-1; weak D call: TRBD1 (5 bases). V was shortened by 1 base and J by 3 bases, with 12 bases between the two germline ends. This CDR3 is built from 15 residues. Germline loops: CDR1 SGHRS, CDR2 YFSETQ. The DNA of the CDR3 is TGCGCCAGCAGCTTGTCAGGGCCGACTACAGATACGCAGTATTTT. Amino acid sequence: CASSLSGPTTDTQYF.

This rearrangement joins TRBV5-1 to TRBJ2-3; 8 bases are a match to TRBD1. This CDR3 contains 17 residues. J gave up 2 bases and V 0 bases, and 8 bases lay outside the gene matches. Germline-derived CDR1 and CDR2 are SGHRS and YFSETQ. CDR3 sequence reads: CASSLAGTGHSTDTQYF. CDR3 nucleotides: TGCGCCAGCAGCTTGGCTGGGACAGGCCACTCCACAGATACGCAGTATTTT.

This chain links TRBV7-2 with TRBJ2-7; no reliable D call. Trimming shortened V by 3 bases and J by 3 bases, and 21 bases separated the two germline ends. Germline V gene sequence: CDR1 SGHTA, CDR2 FQGNSA. The CDR3 contains 17 residues. The CDR3 sequence: CASSFGASVTAGYEQYF. CDR3 coding DNA: TGTGCCAGCAGCTTTGGTGCATCGGTTACAGCCGGCTACGAGCAGTACTTC.

The chain carries TRBV6-2 or TRBV6-3 and TRBJ1-1; TRBD1 aligns across 8 bases. Trimming at V came to 4 bases and at J to 1 base, leaving 5 bases not matched to a gene. The CDR3 sequence is 15 residues long. Per the germline V gene, CDR1 is MNHEY and CDR2 is SVGEGT. The CDR3 bases are TGTGCCAGCAGTTTTAGGACAGGGACGAACACTGAAGCTTTCTTT. It yields the protein CASSFRTGTNTEAFF.

The sample holds a few counts of this clone. The chain combines TRBV7-2 with TRBJ2-2, with TRBD1 matching 8 bases. This CDR3 comprises 15 residues. J was trimmed by 5 bases and V by 2 bases; bases with no gene match: 4. The germline V gene has CDR1 SGHTA and CDR2 FQGNSA. The CDR3 coding sequence is TGTGCCAGCAGCTTATCTACAGGGGGGACCGGGGAGCTGTTTTTT. Its translation is CASSLSTGGTGELFF.

CDR3 DNA: TGTGCCACAAGGAGGACAGGTGGACAGCCCCAGCATTTT. Amino acids: CATRRTGGQPQHF. The J gene is TRBJ1-5, the V gene TRBV28, with TRBD1 matching over 7 bases. J was trimmed by 7 bases and V by 10 bases; bases with no gene match: 10. This CDR3 comprises 13 residues. The germline gives CDR1 MDHEN, CDR2 SYDVKM.

In its sample, this clone was seen a few times. The sample holds other DNA sequences that translate to the same CDR3. The chain combines TRBV9 with TRBJ2-7; 7 positions agree with TRBD2. Trimming took 0 bases from V and 2 from J; bases not matched to a gene: 2. From germline, CDR1 is SGDLS and CDR2 YYNGEE. CDR3 size: 14 residues. CDR3 in DNA: TGTGCCAGCAGCGTAGGGGCGGGAGCCTACGAGCAGTACTTC. It encodes CASSVGAGAYEQYF.

V and J are TRBV28 and TRBJ2-5; maybe TRBD1 (6 bases). Germline loops: CDR1 MDHEN, CDR2 SYDVKM. Trimming removed 6 bases from V and 1 base from J, with 9 bases in between. The length of the CDR3 is 13 residues. The CDR3 region is CASRGTSQETQYF. The DNA of the CDR3 is TGTGCCAGCAGGGGGACATCCCAAGAGACCCAGTACTTC. Combining the CDR3 with reference TRBV28 and TRBJ2-5 gives the whole variable domain DVKVTQSSRYLVKRTGEKVFLECVQDMDHENMFWYRQDPGLGLRLIYFSYDVKMKEKGDIPEGYSVSREKKERFSLILESASTNQTSMYLCASRGTSQETQYFGPGTRLLVL.

The table lists this clone with a count of one. The chain carries TRBV19 and TRBJ2-7; 8 nucleotides agree with TRBD1. This CDR3 is 17 amino acids long. Germline CDR1 LNHDA, CDR2 SQIVND (reference sequence). The V segment lost 1 base and the J segment 0 bases; nucleotides outside the gene matches: 8. The CDR3 nucleotides are TGTGCCAGTAGTATAGCCCTGACAGGGGCCAGCTCCTACGAGCAGTACTTC. It specifies CASSIALTGASSYEQYF.

The CDR3 sequence is CATSPDFNGYTF. DNA of the CDR3: TGTGCCACCAGTCCCGACTTCAATGGCTACACCTTC. This chain connects TRBV15 to TRBJ1-2; D remains ambiguous. The germline V gene has CDR1 LNHNV and CDR2 YYDKDF (reference sequence). V was cut by 6 bases and J by 6 bases, with 11 bases left in between. This CDR3 is built from 12 residues.

The gene calls are TRBV6-5 and TRBJ2-6, with 9 nucleotides matching TRBD1. The CDR3 sequence is 16 residues long. Unmatched junction bases numbered 4, after V lost 4 bases and J lost 3 bases. The germline gives CDR1 MNHEY, CDR2 SVGAGI. CDR3: CASSSTGGGGANVLTF. The CDR3, as DNA: TGTGCCAGCAGTTCCACAGGGGGCGGTGGGGCCAACGTCCTGACTTTC.

This clone was detected a few times. This chain connects TRBV6-2 or TRBV6-3 to TRBJ1-2, with TRBD1 matching 8 bases. This CDR3 has 15 residues. The V gene's germline CDR1 is MNHEY and CDR2 SVGEGT. With V trimmed by 5 bases and J by 5 bases, 10 bases remained unmatched. The CDR3 spells CASSLRGQALYGYTF. As DNA, the CDR3 is TGTGCCAGCAGTCTCCGGGGACAGGCGCTTTATGGCTACACCTTC.

The V and J genes are TRBV7-9 and TRBJ2-1; 8 nucleotides match TRBD2. The CDR3 is 15 residues long. V shed 4 bases, J shed 0 bases, and the junction held 2 bases outside the gene matches. Germline V gene lookup returns CDR1 SEHNR and CDR2 FQNEAQ (reference sequence). CDR3 DNA sequence: TGTGCCAGCAGCTCACTAGCGGTCTCCTACAATGAGCAGTTCTTC. This sequence encodes CASSSLAVSYNEQFF.

The chain has TRBV28 and TRBJ2-4; D perhaps matches TRBD1 (6 bases). The CDR3 sequence is 14 residues long. The V end was cut by 6 bases, the J end by 8 bases, with 17 bases between. CDR1 is MDHEN, CDR2 SYDVKM, per germline. CDR3 DNA: TGTGCCAGCAGCCTCCAGAACAGGGAGCACATTCAGTACTTC. Translating it yields CASSLQNREHIQYF.

The chain joins TRBV30 to TRBJ1-4, with 8 bases lining up with TRBD1. The V gene end was trimmed by 2 bases and the J gene end by 8 bases; junction bases not matched to a gene: 13. Germline CDR1 and CDR2: GTSNPN and SVGIG (reference sequence). CDR3 length: 16 residues. The CDR3 loop reads CAWSPGQGVTREKLFF. CDR3 DNA sequence: TGTGCCTGGAGTCCTGGACAGGGTGTAACTCGGGAAAAACTGTTTTTT.

V usage is TRBV30 and J usage is TRBJ1-6, with 10 bases that match TRBD1. Germline lookup yields CDR1 GTSNPN and CDR2 SVGIG (reference sequence). The CDR3 has 15 residues. The junction had 4 bases not matched to a gene; V was cut back by 1 base and J by 7 bases. CDR3 sequence reads: CAWSGGQGWNSPLHF. The DNA of the CDR3 is TGTGCCTGGAGTGGGGGACAGGGGTGGAATTCACCCCTCCACTTT.

V gene TRBV29-1 combines with J gene TRBJ2-1; TRBD2 matches at 9 bases. Losses at the gene ends were 2 bases for V and 7 bases for J; bases not matched to a gene: 9. The CDR3 is 15 amino acids. CDR1 SQVTM and CDR2 ANQGSEA come from the germline V gene. This CDR3 reads CSVERAGGPSNEQFF. The CDR3, as DNA: TGCAGCGTTGAACGCGCGGGAGGGCCGAGTAATGAGCAGTTCTTC.

V usage is TRBV7-9 and J usage is TRBJ1-6; the D is unclear. Germline V CDR1 and CDR2: SEHNR, FQNEAQ (reference sequence). The V and J ends lost 6 bases and 5 bases respectively, with 5 bases between them. The CDR3 totals 12 residues. Here the CDR3 reads CASRRDNSPLHF. Written as DNA, the CDR3 is TGTGCCAGCAGGCGAGATAATTCACCCCTCCACTTT.

This clone has just one count. This chain connects TRBV10-3 to TRBJ1-2; D perhaps matches TRBD1 (5 bases). The ends were cut back, 2 bases at V and 2 bases at J, with 9 bases in the middle. The CDR3 consists of 14 residues. Germline V lookup: CDR1 ENHRY, CDR2 SYGVKD. The CDR3 DNA follows: TGTGCCATCAGTGAGCCACAGGTGAACTATGGCTACACCTTC. It codes for CAISEPQVNYGYTF.

CDR3 sequence (DNA): TGTGCCAGCAGCGACTACACAGATACGCAGTATTTT. Protein sequence: CASSDYTDTQYF. The chain links TRBV9 to TRBJ2-3; D is ambiguous. Germline V gives CDR1 SGDLS, CDR2 YYNGEE. The CDR3 loop spans 12 amino acids. Trimming stripped 3 bases from V and 2 bases from J, with 4 bases between.